These 14 T cell receptor beta chains share one sample of origin, sequenced in a study of T cells in localized non-small cell lung cancer. The data were produced by immunoSEQ multiplex PCR, yet TCRdb's version contains in-frame clones alone and is incomplete. The sample contains about 27,000 clones, approximately 78% of which appear only once. Sequencing was performed on peripheral blood, taken before any cancer treatment. These receptor sequences come from a woman aged 40-70 years with stage I lung adenocarcinoma.

V usage is TRBV4-3 and J usage is TRBJ2-5, with D unresolved. The germline gives CDR1 LGHNA, CDR2 YSLEER. Trimming stripped 0 bases from V and 2 bases from J, with 4 bases between. The CDR3 is 13 amino acids. CDR3 nucleotides: TGCGCCAGCAGCCAAGACCCACAAGAGACCCAGTACTTC. Translated: CASSQDPQETQYF.

The J gene is TRBJ2-1, the V gene TRBV18; 9 nucleotides agree with TRBD1. This CDR3 has 18 residues. CDR1 is KGHSH and CDR2 is LQKENI in the germline V gene. V lost 3 bases and J lost 7; bases outside the gene matches: 16. The CDR3: CASSPTVFRDRAPNEQFF. The CDR3 bases are TGTGCCAGCTCACCCACTGTATTCCGGGACAGGGCCCCGAATGAGCAGTTCTTC.

The chain joins TRBV6-5 to TRBJ2-1; D is possibly TRBD1 (7 bases). Germline values: CDR1 MNHEY, CDR2 SVGAGI. The CDR3 is 15 amino acids. Trimming cost V 6 bases and J 0 bases, with 12 bases left between them. CDR3 sequence: CASRTQGGSYNEQFF. As DNA, the CDR3 is TGTGCCAGCAGAACTCAGGGGGGCTCCTACAATGAGCAGTTCTTC.

The V and J genes are TRBV2 and TRBJ1-2; 7 positions agree with TRBD1. CDR1 and CDR2 from the germline V gene are SNHLY and FYNNEI. Trimming cost V 5 bases and J 7 bases; bases outside gene matches: 7. This CDR3 is 13 amino acids long. The CDR3 DNA is TGTGCCAGCAGTACCAGGGGGGCTTTTGGCTACACCTTC. Translating it yields CASSTRGAFGYTF.

The chain's CDR3 is CASSGQGANVGDEQFF. The CDR3, as DNA: TGTGCCAGCTCAGGACAGGGGGCGAACGTTGGCGATGAGCAGTTCTTC. The chain carries TRBV18 and TRBJ2-1; 11 bases line up with TRBD1. CDR3 length equals 16 residues. V trimming: 5 bases; J trimming: 8 bases; junction bases outside the gene matches: 11. Germline V gives CDR1 KGHSH, CDR2 LQKENI. Complete variable domain (other parts from reference TRBV18 and TRBJ2-1): NAGVMQNPRHLVRRRGQEARLRCSPMKGHSHVYWYRQLPEEGLKFMVYLQKENIIDESGMPKERFSAEFPKEGPSILRIQQVVRGDSAAYFCASSGQGANVGDEQFFGPGTRLTVL.

The CDR3 bases are TGTGCCAGCACAAGGGGGGATTATGAAAAACTGTTTTTT. As protein: CASTRGDYEKLFF. This rearrangement joins TRBV2 to TRBJ1-4; possibly TRBD1 for D (6 bases). This CDR3 region has 13 residues. CDR1 is SNHLY and CDR2 is FYNNEI in the germline V gene. Trimming stripped 7 bases from V and 6 bases from J, with 12 bases between.

The rearrangement links TRBV5-4 to TRBJ1-4, with no clear D. From germline, CDR1 is SGHNT and CDR2 YYREEE (reference sequence). The CDR3 sequence is 15 residues long. V lost 1 base and J lost 2, with 9 bases in between. The CDR3 nucleotides are TGTGCCAGCAGCTTGCTCCGCGGCACTAATGAAAAACTGTTTTTT. Protein product: CASSLLRGTNEKLFF.

This chain joins TRBV9 and TRBJ1-4; weak D call: TRBD1 (5 bases). The CDR3 has 14 amino acids. Germline lookup yields CDR1 SGDLS and CDR2 YYNGEE. V was trimmed by 0 bases and J by 2 bases, leaving 5 bases between them. In DNA form, the CDR3 reads TGTGCCAGCAGCGTAGGGGGGACTAATGAAAAACTGTTTTTT. Translated: CASSVGGTNEKLFF.

The rearrangement uses TRBV20-1 and TRBJ2-5; possible D gene TRBD1, 5 bases. The V and J ends lost 0 bases and 9 bases respectively, with 8 bases between them. The CDR3 has 11 amino acids. CDR1 and CDR2 from the germline V gene are DFQATT and SNEGSKA (reference sequence). CDR3 in amino acids: CSARDEGAQYF. The CDR3 DNA sequence: TGCAGTGCTAGAGATGAAGGGGCCCAGTACTTC.

The chain uses TRBV9 and TRBJ1-5; D gene unclear. This CDR3 is built from 14 residues. Germline CDR1 and CDR2: SGDLS and YYNGEE. Trimming took off 4 bases at V and 0 bases at J, with 8 bases between the two ends. The CDR3 sequence: CASSRDYSNQPQHF. CDR3 DNA sequence: TGTGCCAGCAGCCGGGATTATAGCAATCAGCCCCAGCATTTT.

The rearrangement joins TRBV5-4 to TRBJ2-5; D unclear. CDR3 size: 15 residues. Trimming left V 4 bases short and J 2 bases short, with 15 bases between. CDR1 SGHNT and CDR2 YYREEE come from the germline V gene (reference sequence). The CDR3 region has the DNA TGTGCCAGCAGCCCCACGGGCAGCTATCAAGAGACCCAGTACTTC. This translates into CASSPTGSYQETQYF.

This chain links TRBV5-1 with TRBJ2-3; 8 positions match TRBD2. The ends lost 2 bases at V and 2 bases at J; junction bases unmatched: 10. CDR1 is SGHRS and CDR2 is YFSETQ in the germline V gene. The CDR3 length is 17 residues. The DNA of the CDR3 is TGCGCCAGCAGCTTCATCACTAGCGGAGACCTCACAGATACGCAGTATTTT. Translation gives CASSFITSGDLTDTQYF.

The rearrangement uses TRBV6-5 and TRBJ1-4, with TRBD1 matching 10 bases. Germline lookup yields CDR1 MNHEY and CDR2 SVGAGI. The CDR3 contains 14 residues. The ends lost 6 bases at V and 8 bases at J; junction bases unmatched: 6. CDR3 loop: CASSRDRGGEKLFF. Here the CDR3 DNA reads TGTGCCAGCAGCAGGGACAGGGGTGGAGAAAAACTGTTTTTT.

The rearrangement uses TRBV7-2 and TRBJ2-2, with a tentative D call TRBD1 (5 bases). Per germline, CDR1 SGHTA and CDR2 FQGNSA. V lost 2 bases and J lost 7, with 17 bases in between. The CDR3 length is 16 residues. The CDR3 DNA is TGTGCCAGCAGCTTAAACGCGGCAGGGATGGGCGGGGAGCTGTTTTTT. It codes for CASSLNAAGMGGELFF.